This T cell receptor beta chain stems from a study of blood T cell repertoires in COVID-19. The CDR3 length is 12 residues. Trimming cost V 4 bases and J 9 bases; bases outside gene matches: 4. The germline V gene has CDR1 SGHNT and CDR2 YYREEE (reference sequence). Source study methods: By means of reference gene primer amplification, nucleated cell counts were estimated. Measured with immunoSEQ multiplex PCR; TCRdb has only the in-frame clones, and not every one. V and J calls and clone size come straight from that table; D and trimming were deduced from the DNA. The data hold more than 100,000 clones, with approximately 87% observed a single time.

The chain joins TRBV5-4 to TRBJ2-1; 7 bases fit TRBD2. Sequenced input: peripheral blood. The sequence derives from a man between 65 and 80 years old with active COVID-19. The CDR3 DNA follows: TGTGCCAGCAGCGGGAGGGAGTCTGAGCAGTTCTTC. It translates to CASSGRESEQFF. The variable domain in full, completed from reference TRBV5-4 and TRBJ2-1, reads ETGVTQSPTHLIKTRGQQVTLRCSSQSGHNTVSWYQQALGQGPQFIFQYYREEENGRGNFPPRFSGLQFPNYSSELNVNALELDDSALYLCASSGRESEQFFGPGTRLTVL.